The rows below give T cell receptor beta chains drawn from one sample of a study of CD8+ T cells in alopecia areata. The table came from immunoSEQ multiplex PCR; TCRdb's copy has only in-frame clones and leaves some out. The sample yields about 200,000 clones, more than 45% seen once. Source: CD4+ T cells sorted from blood, taken at week 24, from a patient treated with tofacitinib. These receptor sequences come from a human donor with alopecia areata. The CDR3 runs from the conserved cysteine through the conserved F or W. A D gene is named only where the DNA matches it firmly. Size values are once, few and many counts, or a class for expanded clones, and some rows have none.

D	V	size	J	CDR3	DNA
.	TRBV13	.	TRBJ1-4	CASTRPTLNEKLFF	TGTGCCAGCACCCGGCCCACCCTAAATGAAAAACTGTTTTTT
.	TRBV5-6	few	TRBJ1-2	CASSPRTVNYGYTF	TGTGCCAGCAGCCCGAGGACAGTGAACTATGGCTACACCTTC
TRBD1	TRBV5-1	.	TRBJ2-3	CASSLGTGVNSRQYF	TGCGCCAGCAGCCTCGGGACAGGCGTGAACAGCCGGCAGTATTTT
.	TRBV15	.	TRBJ2-5	CATSTRTEYQETQYF	TGTGCCACCAGCACCCGGACAGAGTACCAAGAGACCCAGTACTTC
.	TRBV25-1	few	TRBJ2-7	CASRGVWGGDEQYF	TGTGCCAGCAGGGGCGTTTGGGGAGGCGACGAGCAGTACTTC
.	TRBV6-5	once	TRBJ1-2	CASSYSSVGGYTF	TGTGCCAGCAGTTACTCGTCAGTGGGCGGCTACACCTTC
.	TRBV30	.	TRBJ2-6	CAWRGGTPSGANVLTF	TGTGCCTGGAGGGGGGGTACACCTTCTGGGGCCAACGTCCTGACTTTC
TRBD2	TRBV29-1	.	TRBJ2-7	CSVVSGRFREQYF	TGCAGCGTTGTTAGCGGGAGATTCCGCGAGCAGTACTTC
TRBD1	TRBV25-1	.	TRBJ1-3	CASSEGSDRAGNTIYF	TGTGCCAGCAGTGAAGGTTCTGACAGGGCCGGAAACACCATATATTTT
TRBD1	TRBV27	.	TRBJ1-1	CASHTRTGDVNTEAFF	TGTGCCAGCCACACGAGGACAGGGGACGTGAACACTGAAGCTTTCTTT
.	TRBV23-1	.	TRBJ2-7	CASSQSRTSYEQYF	TGCGCCAGCAGTCAATCGCGCACCTCCTACGAGCAGTACTTC
.	TRBV15	.	TRBJ1-4	CATSRSGRATHEKLFF	TGTGCCACCAGCAGATCCGGACGAGCCACGCATGAAAAACTGTTTTTT
.	TRBV4-1	.	TRBJ1-3	CASSPGWAGNTIYF	TGCGCCAGCAGCCCTGGGTGGGCTGGAAACACCATATATTTT
TRBD2	TRBV5-6	.	TRBJ2-3	CASSFGTSGDTQYF	TGTGCCAGCAGCTTCGGAACTAGCGGAGATACGCAGTATTTT
.	TRBV28	.	TRBJ1-5	CASSYGHLNQPQHF	TGTGCCAGCAGCTACGGACACCTTAATCAGCCCCAGCATTTT
.	TRBV4-1	.	TRBJ2-1	CASSQDRPAAVSNEQFF	TGCGCCAGCAGCCAAGATCGCCCAGCGGCCGTTTCCAATGAGCAGTTCTTC
TRBD2	TRBV29-1	.	TRBJ2-3	CSVGGASGRATDTQYF	TGCAGCGTTGGAGGGGCTAGCGGGAGGGCCACAGATACGCAGTATTTT
.	TRBV20-1	.	TRBJ2-1	CSAAPDNEQFF	TGCAGTGCCGCACCCGACAATGAGCAGTTCTTC
TRBD1	TRBV4-3	.	TRBJ1-1	CASSLKGGRTEAFF	TGCGCCAGCAGCCTCAAAGGGGGCCGGACTGAAGCTTTCTTT
TRBD2	TRBV27	.	TRBJ2-7	CASRLAGRGYEQYF	TGTGCCAGCCGGCTAGCGGGCAGGGGCTACGAGCAGTACTTC
.	TRBV2	.	TRBJ1-2	CASSEAPEGYGYTF	TGTGCCAGCAGTGAAGCCCCAGAGGGCTATGGCTACACCTTC
.	TRBV4-1	.	TRBJ2-6	CASSQSIYRSGANVLTF	TGCGCCAGCAGCCAATCTATCTACCGCTCTGGGGCCAACGTCCTGACTTTC
TRBD2	TRBV13	few	TRBJ2-5	CASSLSGGGETQYF	TGTGCCAGCAGCTTAAGCGGGGGTGGAGAGACCCAGTACTTC
.	TRBV5-6	.	TRBJ2-6	CASSTQRSGANVLTF	TGTGCCAGCAGTACTCAGAGGTCTGGGGCCAACGTCCTGACTTTC
TRBD2	TRBV5-6	once	TRBJ2-3	CASSPPSGTSGTDTQYF	TGTGCCAGCAGCCCACCATCCGGGACTAGCGGGACAGATACGCAGTATTTT
.	TRBV7-3	.	TRBJ2-3	CASSPGRTDTQYF	TGTGCCAGCAGCCCGGGCCGCACAGATACGCAGTATTTT
TRBD1	TRBV15	.	TRBJ2-7	CATRRGGGRVDSYEQYF	TGTGCCACCAGGCGAGGGGGCGGCCGGGTTGACTCCTACGAGCAGTACTTC
.	TRBV29-1	.	TRBJ1-1	CSVQQVGGTEAFF	TGCAGCGTTCAACAAGTGGGGGGCACTGAAGCTTTCTTT
.	TRBV28	.	TRBJ2-5	CASSPRQWTETQYF	TGTGCCAGCAGTCCGCGACAGTGGACAGAGACCCAGTACTTC
TRBD1	TRBV28	.	TRBJ1-1	CASSWTGVGTEAFF	TGTGCCAGCAGTTGGACAGGGGTGGGCACTGAAGCTTTCTTT
.	TRBV5-8	.	TRBJ2-5	CASSPAAETQYF	TGTGCCAGCAGCCCGGCCGCGGAGACCCAGTACTTC
.	TRBV11-2	few	TRBJ1-3	CASSFQGANTIYF	TGTGCCAGCAGCTTCCAGGGCGCCAACACCATATATTTT
.	TRBV29-1	.	TRBJ2-5	CSVHLGETQYF	TGCAGCGTCCATCTCGGGGAGACCCAGTACTTC
TRBD2	TRBV4-1	.	TRBJ2-5	CASSGSGLAGPFQETQYF	TGCGCCAGCAGCGGATCAGGGCTAGCGGGACCATTCCAAGAGACCCAGTACTTC
.	TRBV15	.	TRBJ2-7	CATSLAGSHYEQYF	TGTGCCACCAGCCTTGCCGGATCGCACTACGAGCAGTACTTC
TRBD2	TRBV6-5	.	TRBJ2-3	CASSYDRAGGTDTQYF	TGTGCCAGCAGTTACGACAGAGCGGGGGGCACAGATACGCAGTATTTT
TRBD2	TRBV7-3	few	TRBJ2-1	CASSSGLAGGGEQFF	TGTGCCAGCAGCTCGGGACTAGCGGGAGGGGGTGAGCAGTTCTTC
TRBD2	TRBV7-9	.	TRBJ2-1	CASSRGLAGGPYNEQFF	TGTGCCAGCAGCAGGGGACTAGCGGGGGGGCCCTACAATGAGCAGTTCTTC
.	TRBV4-1	once	TRBJ2-7	CASSQVSGQTYEQYF	TGCGCCAGCAGCCAAGTCTCAGGGCAGACCTACGAGCAGTACTTC
TRBD1	TRBV7-2	many	TRBJ2-2	CASSSGTALYTGELFF	TGTGCCAGCAGCTCTGGGACAGCACTATACACCGGGGAGCTGTTTTTT
.	TRBV5-1	.	TRBJ1-3	CASSRAHSGNTIYF	TGCGCCAGCAGTCGGGCCCACTCTGGAAACACCATATATTTT
TRBD2	TRBV4-1	.	TRBJ2-2	CASSSWTSGNTGELFF	TGCGCCAGCAGTTCGTGGACTAGCGGGAACACCGGGGAGCTGTTTTTT
TRBD2	TRBV7-9	.	TRBJ2-2	CASSLLAGDGSTGELFF	TGTGCCAGCAGCTTACTAGCGGGAGACGGATCGACCGGGGAGCTGTTTTTT
.	TRBV5-4	.	TRBJ2-1	CASRLGAGSGSYNEQFF	TGTGCCAGCAGGTTGGGTGCCGGATCCGGCTCCTACAATGAGCAGTTCTTC
.	TRBV7-8	.	TRBJ2-5	CASSLFGQYQETQYF	TGTGCCAGCAGCTTATTTGGGCAGTACCAAGAGACCCAGTACTTC
TRBD2	TRBV25-1	.	TRBJ2-3	CASSSSGGDTDTQYF	TGTGCCAGCAGTTCTAGCGGGGGGGACACAGATACGCAGTATTTT
.	TRBV29-1	.	TRBJ1-5	CSVGSYNQPQHF	TGCAGCGTTGGCAGTTACAATCAGCCCCAGCATTTT
.	TRBV7-8	few	TRBJ1-1	CASSLARDGRTEAFF	TGTGCCAGCAGCTTAGCGAGGGACGGGCGCACTGAAGCTTTCTTT
.	TRBV10-3	once	TRBJ2-5	CAISLGGQETQYF	TGTGCCATCAGCCTAGGGGGGCAAGAGACCCAGTACTTC
.	TRBV5-6	few	TRBJ2-5	CASSLAAQETQYF	TGTGCCAGCAGCTTGGCAGCCCAAGAGACCCAGTACTTC
.	TRBV5-4	.	TRBJ1-2	CASSLTTENYGYTF	TGTGCCAGCAGCCTGACGACAGAGAACTATGGCTACACCTTC